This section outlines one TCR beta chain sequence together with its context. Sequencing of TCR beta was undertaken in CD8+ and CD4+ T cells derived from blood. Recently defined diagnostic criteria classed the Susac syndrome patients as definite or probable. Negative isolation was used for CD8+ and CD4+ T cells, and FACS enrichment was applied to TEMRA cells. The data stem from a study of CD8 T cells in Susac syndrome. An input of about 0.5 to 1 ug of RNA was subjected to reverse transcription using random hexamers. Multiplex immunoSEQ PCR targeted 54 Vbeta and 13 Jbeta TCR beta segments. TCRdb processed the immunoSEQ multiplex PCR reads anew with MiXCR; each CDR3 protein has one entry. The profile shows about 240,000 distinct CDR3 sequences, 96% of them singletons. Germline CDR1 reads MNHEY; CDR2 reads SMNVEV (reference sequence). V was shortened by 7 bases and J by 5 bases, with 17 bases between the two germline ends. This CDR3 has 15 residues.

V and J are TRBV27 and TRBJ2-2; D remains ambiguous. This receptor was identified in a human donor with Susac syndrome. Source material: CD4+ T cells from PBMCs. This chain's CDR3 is CASTKYQERTGELFF. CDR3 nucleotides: TGTGCCAGCACCAAATACCAGGAGAGGACCGGGGAGCTGTTTTTT.